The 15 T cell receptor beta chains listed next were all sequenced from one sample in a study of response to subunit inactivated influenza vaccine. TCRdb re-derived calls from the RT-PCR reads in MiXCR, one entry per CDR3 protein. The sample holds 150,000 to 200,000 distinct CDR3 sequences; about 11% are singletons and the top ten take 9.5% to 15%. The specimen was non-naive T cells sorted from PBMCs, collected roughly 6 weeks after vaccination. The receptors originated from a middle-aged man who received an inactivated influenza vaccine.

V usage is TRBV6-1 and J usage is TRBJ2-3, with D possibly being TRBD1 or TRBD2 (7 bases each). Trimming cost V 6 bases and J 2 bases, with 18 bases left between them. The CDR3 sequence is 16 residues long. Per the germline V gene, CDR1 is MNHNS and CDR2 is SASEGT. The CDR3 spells CASSQGGGAVTDTQYF. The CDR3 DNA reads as TGTGCCAGCAGCCAGGGGGGAGGGGCGGTCACAGATACGCAGTATTTT.

The CDR3 region is CASSQQTGVTDTQYF. Written as DNA, the CDR3 is TGCGCCAGCAGCCAACAGACAGGGGTCACAGATACGCAGTATTTT. J is TRBJ2-3 and V is TRBV4-1; 8 bases are a match to TRBD1. The CDR3 is 15 amino acids. The trim removed 2 bases at V and 2 bases at J, leaving 3 bases unmatched. Germline-derived CDR1 and CDR2 are MGHRA and YSYEKL.

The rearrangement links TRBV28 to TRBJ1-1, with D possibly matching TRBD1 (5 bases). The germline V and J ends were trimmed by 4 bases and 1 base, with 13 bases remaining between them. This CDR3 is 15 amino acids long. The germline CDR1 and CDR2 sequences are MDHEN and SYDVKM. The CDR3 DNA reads TGTGCCAGCAGTTACCCAATCGGACAGAACACTGAAGCTTTCTTT. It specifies CASSYPIGQNTEAFF.

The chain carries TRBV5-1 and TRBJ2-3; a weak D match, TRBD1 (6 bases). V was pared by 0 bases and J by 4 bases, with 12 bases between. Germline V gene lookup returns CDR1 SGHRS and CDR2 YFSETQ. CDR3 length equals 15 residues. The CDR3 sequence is CASSLARTVPDTQYF. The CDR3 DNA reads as TGCGCCAGCAGCTTGGCCCGGACAGTCCCAGATACGCAGTATTTT.

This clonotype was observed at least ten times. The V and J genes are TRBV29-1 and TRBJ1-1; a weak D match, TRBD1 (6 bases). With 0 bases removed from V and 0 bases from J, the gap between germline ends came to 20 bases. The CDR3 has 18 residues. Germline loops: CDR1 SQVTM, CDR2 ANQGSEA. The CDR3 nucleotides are TGCAGCGTTGAAGATACCGCACCGGCAGGGGTGTTGAACACTGAAGCTTTCTTT. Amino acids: CSVEDTAPAGVLNTEAFF.

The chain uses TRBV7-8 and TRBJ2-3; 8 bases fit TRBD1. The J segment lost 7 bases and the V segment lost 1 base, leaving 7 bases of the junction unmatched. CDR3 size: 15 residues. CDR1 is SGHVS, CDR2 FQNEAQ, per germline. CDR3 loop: CASSLVPGGFYTQYF. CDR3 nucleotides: TGTGCCAGCAGCTTAGTGCCAGGGGGCTTTTATACGCAGTATTTT.

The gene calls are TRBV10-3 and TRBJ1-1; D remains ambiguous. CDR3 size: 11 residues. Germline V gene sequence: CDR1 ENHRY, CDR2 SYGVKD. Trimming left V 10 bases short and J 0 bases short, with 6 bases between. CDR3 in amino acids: CATGMNTEAFF. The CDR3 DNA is TGTGCCACGGGGATGAACACTGAAGCTTTCTTT.

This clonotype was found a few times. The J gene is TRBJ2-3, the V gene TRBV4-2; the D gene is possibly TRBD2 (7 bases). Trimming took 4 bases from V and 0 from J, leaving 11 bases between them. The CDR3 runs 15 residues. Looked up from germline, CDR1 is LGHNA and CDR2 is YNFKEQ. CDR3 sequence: CASSREGGSTDTQYF. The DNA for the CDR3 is TGTGCCAGCAGCCGGGAGGGGGGTAGCACAGATACGCAGTATTTT.

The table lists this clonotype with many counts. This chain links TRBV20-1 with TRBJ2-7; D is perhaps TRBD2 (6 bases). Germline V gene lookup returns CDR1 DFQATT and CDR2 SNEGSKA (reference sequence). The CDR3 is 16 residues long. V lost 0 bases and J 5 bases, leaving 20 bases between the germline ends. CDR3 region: CSARDSLLGRGNEQYF. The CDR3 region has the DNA TGCAGTGCTAGAGATTCTCTACTCGGGAGAGGCAACGAGCAGTACTTC.

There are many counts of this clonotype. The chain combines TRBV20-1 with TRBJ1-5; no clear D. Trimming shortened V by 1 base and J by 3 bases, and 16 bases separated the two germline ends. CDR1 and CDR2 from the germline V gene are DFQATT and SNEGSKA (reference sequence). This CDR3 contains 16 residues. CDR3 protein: CSARGIVYSYNQPQHF. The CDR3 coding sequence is TGCAGTGCTAGAGGCATAGTGTACAGTTACAATCAGCCCCAGCATTTT.

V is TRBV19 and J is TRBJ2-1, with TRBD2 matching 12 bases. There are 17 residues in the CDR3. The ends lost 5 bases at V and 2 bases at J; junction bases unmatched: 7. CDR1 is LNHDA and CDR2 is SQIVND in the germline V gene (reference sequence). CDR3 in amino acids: CASSAPTSGGAYNEQFF. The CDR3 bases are TGTGCCAGTAGTGCCCCGACTAGCGGGGGCGCCTACAATGAGCAGTTCTTC.

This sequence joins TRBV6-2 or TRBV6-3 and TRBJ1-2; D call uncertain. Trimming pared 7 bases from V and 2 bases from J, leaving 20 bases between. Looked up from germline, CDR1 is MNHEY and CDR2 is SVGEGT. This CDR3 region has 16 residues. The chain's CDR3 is CASNRNPAAINYGYTF. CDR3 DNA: TGTGCCAGCAACCGAAACCCCGCGGCAATAAACTATGGCTACACCTTC.

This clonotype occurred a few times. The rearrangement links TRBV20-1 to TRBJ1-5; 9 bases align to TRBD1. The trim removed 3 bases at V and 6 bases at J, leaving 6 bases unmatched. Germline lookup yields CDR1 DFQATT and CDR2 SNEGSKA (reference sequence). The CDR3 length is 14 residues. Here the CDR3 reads CSARSGQGGQPQHF. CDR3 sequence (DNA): TGCAGTGCTAGGTCGGGACAGGGAGGTCAGCCCCAGCATTTT.

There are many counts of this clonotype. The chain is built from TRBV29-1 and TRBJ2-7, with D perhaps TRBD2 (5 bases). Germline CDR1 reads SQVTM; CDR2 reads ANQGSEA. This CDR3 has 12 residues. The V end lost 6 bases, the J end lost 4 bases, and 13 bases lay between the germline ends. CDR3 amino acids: CSVGPDFYEQYF. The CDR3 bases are TGCAGCGTCGGCCCGGACTTTTACGAGCAGTACTTC.

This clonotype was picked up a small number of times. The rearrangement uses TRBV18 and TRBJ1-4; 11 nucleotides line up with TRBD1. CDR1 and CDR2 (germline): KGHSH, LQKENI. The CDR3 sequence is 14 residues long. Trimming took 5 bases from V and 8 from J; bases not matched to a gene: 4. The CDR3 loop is CASSTGTGGEKLFF. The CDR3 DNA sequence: TGTGCCAGCTCAACCGGGACAGGGGGAGAAAAACTGTTTTTT.